The 17 T cell receptor beta chains presented below share a single source sample, sequenced in a study of cytomegalovirus exposure and HLA in healthy donors. The repertoire was sequenced with immunoSEQ multiplex PCR; TCRdb's copy has only in-frame clones and lacks some. The repertoire holds tens of thousands of clones, over 75% seen once, with under 7.5% in the top ten. Sequencing input: PBMCs. These receptors were collected from a woman in her twenties or thirties in good health and CMV-seronegative.

The chain recombines TRBV21-1 with TRBJ2-7; the D call in the table, TRBD2, was not verified against the DNA. TRBV21-1 is a recognized pseudogene. The CDR3 has 11 amino acids. In DNA form, the CDR3 reads TGTGCCAGCAGCAGAGACTACGAGCAGTACTTC. Encoded protein: CASSRDYEQYF.

The V call is TRBV27, the J call TRBJ1-5, with TRBD1 identical over 8 bases. J gave up 0 bases and V 6 bases, and 16 bases lay outside the gene matches. The CDR3 extends over 19 amino acids. Germline CDR1 reads MNHEY; CDR2 reads SMNVEV (reference sequence). CDR3: CASREKTGAFGYSNQPQHF. The CDR3 DNA is TGTGCCAGCAGAGAAAAGACAGGGGCCTTCGGCTATAGCAATCAGCCCCAGCATTTT.

This sequence joins TRBV29-1 and TRBJ2-4, with 7 bases that match TRBD1. Trimming at V came to 0 bases and at J to 0 bases, leaving 2 bases not matched to a gene. Germline V gene data show CDR1 as SQVTM and CDR2 as ANQGSEA. The CDR3 spans 15 residues. The CDR3: CSVEEDRLAKNIQYF. CDR3 nucleotide sequence: TGCAGCGTTGAAGAGGACAGGCTAGCCAAAAACATTCAGTACTTC.

The chain is built from TRBV7-2 and TRBJ1-1; D remains unclear. The CDR3 extends over 13 amino acids. CDR1 is SGHTA and CDR2 is FQGNSA in the germline V gene. The V and J ends lost 3 bases and 1 base respectively, with 6 bases between them. The DNA of the CDR3 is TGTGCCAGCAGCTTTGCAGGGAACACTGAAGCTTTCTTT. Amino acids: CASSFAGNTEAFF.

The chain recombines TRBV14 with TRBJ1-5, with D possibly TRBD1 on 5 matching bases. Germline V gene lookup returns CDR1 SGHDN and CDR2 FVKESK. CDR3 size: 12 residues. Trimming cost V 3 bases and J 6 bases, with 6 bases left between them. The CDR3 region has the DNA TGTGCCAGCAGCCAGGGGGGTCAGCCCCAGCATTTT. Amino acid sequence: CASSQGGQPQHF.

The chain couples TRBV2 to TRBJ1-1; the D is unclear. Trimming stripped 5 bases from V and 2 bases from J, with 12 bases between. The CDR3 is 14 amino acids. The germline CDR1 and CDR2 sequences are SNHLY and FYNNEI. The CDR3 coding sequence is TGTGCCAGCAGTAGAGGGATGCGAAACACTGAAGCTTTCTTT. Its protein product is CASSRGMRNTEAFF.

The chain carries TRBV27 and TRBJ2-3, with a possible D match to TRBD2 (6 bases). The CDR3 spans 15 residues. The ends were cut back, 5 bases at V and 1 base at J, with 13 bases in the middle. Looked up from germline, CDR1 is MNHEY and CDR2 is SMNVEV (reference sequence). CDR3 in amino acids: CASSAGPAGTDTQYF. The CDR3 nucleotides read TGTGCCAGCAGTGCGGGACCGGCGGGCACAGATACGCAGTATTTT.

The chain is built from TRBV18 and TRBJ2-7; TRBD1 matches 12 bases. Trimming at V came to 3 bases and at J to 7 bases, leaving 13 bases not matched to a gene. The V gene's germline CDR1 is KGHSH and CDR2 LQKENI. The CDR3 loop spans 17 amino acids. The CDR3 sequence: CASSPQQPGQGAREQYF. The CDR3 nucleotides are TGTGCCAGCTCACCGCAACAACCGGGACAGGGGGCGCGTGAGCAGTACTTC.

V is TRBV27 and J is TRBJ2-7; 11 nucleotides line up with TRBD2. V lost 2 bases to trimming and J lost 2 bases; unmatched junction nucleotides: 14. Germline V CDR1 and CDR2: MNHEY, SMNVEV (reference sequence). The CDR3 spans 19 residues. CDR3 nucleotides: TGTGCCAGCAGTTTAAGGACTAGCGGGTCCTCCCTGGGGACCTACGAGCAGTACTTC. This translates into CASSLRTSGSSLGTYEQYF.

This chain joins TRBV14 and TRBJ2-7; TRBD2 matches 8 bases. The CDR3 is 16 amino acids. V lost 0 bases to trimming and J lost 2 bases; unmatched junction nucleotides: 6. Germline V gives CDR1 SGHDN, CDR2 FVKESK. CDR3 amino acids: CASSQDPSGRPYEQYF. Written as DNA, the CDR3 is TGTGCCAGCAGCCAAGATCCCAGCGGGAGACCCTACGAGCAGTACTTC.

The chain has TRBV15 and TRBJ2-3; unclear D gene. Trimming stripped 0 bases from V and 4 bases from J, with 8 bases between. CDR1 and CDR2 from the germline V gene are LNHNV and YYDKDF (reference sequence). The CDR3 sequence is 14 residues long. The CDR3 sequence is CATSRDTRADTQYF. For the CDR3, the DNA is TGTGCCACCAGCAGAGATACCCGCGCAGATACGCAGTATTTT.

This rearrangement joins TRBV6-1 to TRBJ2-1; TRBD2 aligns across 10 bases. The germline V gene has CDR1 MNHNS and CDR2 SASEGT. V shed 1 base, J shed 12 bases, and the junction held 9 bases outside the gene matches. This CDR3 contains 15 residues. CDR3 amino acids: CASSEGTSGFYGQFF. CDR3 coding DNA: TGTGCCAGCAGTGAAGGGACTAGCGGCTTCTATGGGCAGTTCTTC.

The chain is built from TRBV5-6 and TRBJ2-7, with no clear D. Trimming stripped 2 bases from V and 0 bases from J, with 6 bases between. This CDR3 spans 13 amino acids. Germline-derived CDR1 and CDR2 are SGHDT and YYEEEE. CDR3: CASSLLYSYEQYF. The CDR3 DNA reads as TGTGCCAGCAGCTTATTATACTCCTACGAGCAGTACTTC.

In this sample, this clone turned up once. This chain's CDR3 is CASSLGYRGRTDTQYF. The CDR3 DNA reads TGCGCCAGCAGCTTGGGATACAGGGGGAGGACAGATACGCAGTATTTT. The gene calls are TRBV5-1 and TRBJ2-3; 8 nucleotides agree with TRBD1. Germline-derived CDR1 and CDR2 are SGHRS and YFSETQ. The CDR3 runs to 16 residues. Trimming at V came to 0 bases and at J to 3 bases, leaving 6 bases not matched to a gene.

This rearrangement joins TRBV5-1 to TRBJ1-1; 8 bases are shared with TRBD1. Germline trimming cut 4 bases from V and 4 bases from J; bases unmatched to any gene: 12. The CDR3 is 16 amino acids. Germline CDR1 is SGHRS and CDR2 is YFSETQ. In DNA form, the CDR3 reads TGCGCCAGCAGCCCACGGACAGGGCCGGGGCTCACTGAAGCTTTCTTT. Residues: CASSPRTGPGLTEAFF.

V and J are TRBV9 and TRBJ1-2; D is unresolved. Per germline, CDR1 SGDLS and CDR2 YYNGEE. The CDR3 covers 16 residues. V was shortened by 0 bases and J by 4 bases, with 16 bases between the two germline ends. For the CDR3, the DNA is TGTGCCAGCAGCGTAGACGGTCAGCGACGTTCCTATGGCTACACCTTC. Amino acid sequence: CASSVDGQRRSYGYTF.

The rearrangement uses TRBV4-3 and TRBJ2-3, with D perhaps TRBD1 (6 bases). This CDR3 region has 16 residues. Looked up from germline, CDR1 is LGHNA and CDR2 is YSLEER. Trimming removed 0 bases from V and 6 bases from J, with 16 bases in between. The CDR3, as DNA: TGCGCCAGCAGCCAAGAATGGGTCAGGGGTTCCGATACGCAGTATTTT. Translating gives CASSQEWVRGSDTQYF.